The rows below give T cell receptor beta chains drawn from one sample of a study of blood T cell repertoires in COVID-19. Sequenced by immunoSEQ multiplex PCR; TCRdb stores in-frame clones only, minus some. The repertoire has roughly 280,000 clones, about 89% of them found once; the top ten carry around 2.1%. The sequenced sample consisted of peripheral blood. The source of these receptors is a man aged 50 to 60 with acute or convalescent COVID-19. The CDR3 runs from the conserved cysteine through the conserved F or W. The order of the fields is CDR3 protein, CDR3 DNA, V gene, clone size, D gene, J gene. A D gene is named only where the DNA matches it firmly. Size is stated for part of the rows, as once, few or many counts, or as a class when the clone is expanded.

CASRGGSGMNTEAFF	TGCGCCAGCCGGGGGGGCTCGGGAATGAACACTGAAGCTTTCTTT	TRBV5-1	once	.	TRBJ1-1
CASSVDRANYGYTF	TGTGCCAGCAGCGTCGACAGAGCTAACTATGGCTACACCTTC	TRBV9	.	.	TRBJ1-2
CASSQSLFSHRDTGELFF	TGTGCCAGCTCCCAATCATTATTCTCGCATCGAGACACCGGGGAGCTGTTTTTT	TRBV11-2	.	.	TRBJ2-2
CASSERGAVQQETQYF	TGTGCCAGCAGTGAACGGGGGGCAGTTCAGCAAGAGACCCAGTACTTC	TRBV6-1	.	.	TRBJ2-5
CASSTESSNQPQHF	TGTGCCAGCAGTACTGAATCTAGCAATCAGCCCCAGCATTTT	TRBV2	few	.	TRBJ1-5
CASSPPRQETQYF	TGTGCCAGCAGCCCCCCGCGTCAAGAGACCCAGTACTTC	TRBV7-8	many	.	TRBJ2-5
CASSEAGTVTGELFF	TGTGCCAGCAGTGAAGCGGGGACAGTCACCGGGGAGCTGTTTTTT	TRBV6-1	.	TRBD1	TRBJ2-2
CASSIPVDSPLHF	TGTGCCAGCAGCATACCAGTGGATTCACCCCTCCACTTT	TRBV2	.	.	TRBJ1-6
CASSQDRGSTGEQYF	TGTGCCAGCAGCCAAGATAGAGGGAGCACGGGGGAGCAGTACTTC	TRBV4-2	.	.	TRBJ2-7
CASSLGGGYEQYF	TGTGCCAGCAGTCTGGGGGGGGGCTACGAGCAGTACTTC	TRBV12-3/TRBV12-4	.	TRBD2	TRBJ2-7
CASSLNQLEQYF	TGTGCCAGCAGCTTAAACCAGTTGGAGCAGTACTTC	TRBV11-2	.	.	TRBJ2-7
CASSLPGTVYNEQFF	TGTGCCAGCAGCCTACCCGGGACAGTCTACAATGAGCAGTTCTTC	TRBV9	.	TRBD1	TRBJ2-1
CASSYRLTGPYEQYF	TGTGCCAGCAGCTACCGATTAACAGGCCCCTACGAGCAGTACTTC	TRBV5-4	.	.	TRBJ2-7
CASSLRGTYNEQFF	TGTGCCAGCAGCTTGCGCGGAACCTACAATGAGCAGTTCTTC	TRBV5-4	.	.	TRBJ2-1
CASRGGGSTDTQYF	TGTGCCAGCAGAGGCGGGGGTTCGACAGATACGCAGTATTTT	TRBV2	.	TRBD2	TRBJ2-3
CASRVPGEKLFF	TGTGCCAGCAGAGTACCCGGTGAAAAACTGTTTTTT	TRBV12-3/TRBV12-4	.	.	TRBJ1-4
CASSDRGLKLFF	TGTGCCAGCTCAGACAGGGGTCTAAAACTGTTTTTT	TRBV6-5	.	TRBD1	TRBJ1-4
CASTRGLQNTEAFF	TGTGCCAGCACGAGGGGACTTCAGAACACTGAAGCTTTCTTT	TRBV6-5	.	.	TRBJ1-1
CASSPGVVGKTQYF	TGTGCCAGCAGCCCCGGGGTAGTTGGTAAGACGCAGTATTTT	TRBV6-2/TRBV6-3	.	.	TRBJ2-3
CASSLAAQETQYF	TGTGCCAGCAGCCTAGCGGCCCAAGAGACCCAGTACTTC	TRBV3-1/TRBV3-2	.	.	TRBJ2-5
CSVGILAGVLPGELFF	TGCAGCGTCGGAATTCTAGCGGGGGTTCTGCCCGGGGAGCTGTTTTTT	TRBV29-1	.	TRBD2	TRBJ2-2
CSASVGQKNSPLHF	TGCAGTGCTAGTGTGGGACAGAAGAATTCACCCCTCCACTTT	TRBV20-1	.	TRBD1	TRBJ1-6
CASSHQGSGVTEAFF	TGTGCCAGCAGCCACCAGGGGTCCGGGGTCACTGAAGCTTTCTTT	TRBV4-2	.	.	TRBJ1-1
CASSLAQYTEAFF	TGTGCCAGCAGCTTAGCCCAATACACTGAAGCTTTCTTT	TRBV7-2	.	.	TRBJ1-1
CASSSIPAGGSPLHF	TGTGCCAGCAGCTCAATCCCGGCAGGGGGTTCACCCCTCCACTTT	TRBV11-2	.	TRBD1	TRBJ1-6
CASYNNEQFF	TGTGCCAGCTACAACAATGAGCAGTTCTTC	TRBV6-6	few	.	TRBJ2-1
CATSRELADYNEQFF	TGTGCCACCAGCAGAGAACTAGCCGATTACAATGAGCAGTTCTTC	TRBV15	.	.	TRBJ2-1
CASSLQVNTEAFF	TGTGCCAGCAGCTTACAGGTGAACACTGAAGCTTTCTTT	TRBV7-3	once	.	TRBJ1-1
CASSLVPTGEQYF	TGCGCCAGCAGCTTGGTCCCAACGGGCGAGCAGTACTTC	TRBV5-1	.	.	TRBJ2-7
CASSLDLAGNEQFF	TGTGCCAGCAGCTTAGATTTAGCGGGTAATGAGCAGTTCTTC	TRBV11-2	.	TRBD2	TRBJ2-1
CASSLTPTDLNTEAFF	TGCGCCAGCAGTCTTACTCCGACAGACCTGAACACTGAAGCTTTCTTT	TRBV5-1	.	.	TRBJ1-1
CASGGRGSNQPQHF	TGTGCCAGCGGGGGCAGGGGGAGCAATCAGCCCCAGCATTTT	TRBV2	.	TRBD1	TRBJ1-5
CASSEGPPPYEQYF	TGTGCCAGCAGTGAAGGGCCCCCTCCTTACGAGCAGTACTTC	TRBV6-1	.	.	TRBJ2-7
CASRTGYSDYGYTF	TGTGCCAGCAGAACAGGGTATTCGGACTATGGCTACACCTTC	TRBV27	.	.	TRBJ1-2
CASQGAPTDTQYF	TGTGCCAGCCAGGGGGCTCCCACAGATACGCAGTATTTT	TRBV28	once	TRBD1	TRBJ2-3
CASSRQVDQPQHF	TGTGCCAGCAGTAGACAGGTTGATCAGCCCCAGCATTTT	TRBV9	.	.	TRBJ1-5
CASSPPGQRPTGELFF	TGTGCCAGCAGCCCGCCGGGACAGCGGCCCACCGGGGAGCTGTTTTTT	TRBV14	.	TRBD1	TRBJ2-2
CASSEETQYF	TGTGCCAGCTCCGAGGAGACCCAGTACTTC	TRBV18	.	.	TRBJ2-5
CASSIISANSGNTIYF	TGTGCCAGTAGTATAATCAGCGCCAACTCTGGAAACACCATATATTTT	TRBV19	.	.	TRBJ1-3
CASSQEDGTGKETQYF	TGTGCCAGCAGCCAAGAGGACGGGACAGGGAAAGAGACCCAGTACTTC	TRBV4-2	.	TRBD1	TRBJ2-5
CSAGGLNGYTF	TGCAGTGCTGGGGGCTTAAATGGCTACACCTTC	TRBV20-1	.	.	TRBJ1-2
CASSQDGSSYNSPLHF	TGTGCCAGCAGCCAAGACGGGAGCTCCTATAATTCACCCCTCCACTTT	TRBV3-1/TRBV3-2	.	.	TRBJ1-6
CAWSVVAGGPGTDTQYF	TGTGCCTGGAGTGTCGTAGCGGGGGGGCCTGGCACAGATACGCAGTATTTT	TRBV30	.	TRBD2	TRBJ2-3
CASSPLPGGTYNEQFF	TGTGCCAGCAGCCCTCTACCGGGGGGTACCTACAATGAGCAGTTCTTC	TRBV11-1	.	TRBD2	TRBJ2-1
CASSLDGLAANEQFF	TGTGCCAGCAGCTTAGATGGCCTCGCGGCTAATGAGCAGTTCTTC	TRBV11-3	.	.	TRBJ2-1
CASSPRQGGEQYF	TGTGCCAGCAGTCCTCGACAGGGCGGCGAGCAGTACTTC	TRBV27	.	TRBD1	TRBJ2-7
CAWRPGQGSQYF	TGTGCCTGGAGACCGGGACAGGGGTCGCAGTATTTT	TRBV30	.	TRBD1	TRBJ2-3
CASSPRGSSGGYTF	TGTGCCAGCAGCCCACGGGGGTCCTCAGGGGGCTACACCTTC	TRBV27	.	.	TRBJ1-2
CASSNTGILSYEQYF	TGCGCCAGTTCAAATACAGGGATCCTTTCCTACGAGCAGTACTTC	TRBV10-2	.	.	TRBJ2-7
CASSLLNGGGDTQYF	TGCGCCAGCAGCCTCCTTAACGGGGGGGGAGATACGCAGTATTTT	TRBV4-1	.	TRBD2	TRBJ2-3
CASSFLQGTQPQHF	TGTGCCAGCAGTTTTTTACAGGGGACGCAGCCCCAGCATTTT	TRBV27	.	TRBD1	TRBJ1-5
CASSFGTAITGELFF	TGTGCCAGCAGTTTTGGGACAGCGATCACCGGGGAGCTGTTTTTT	TRBV27	.	TRBD1	TRBJ2-2
CASSHRDRQAFF	TGTGCCAGCAGCCACCGGGACAGGCAAGCTTTCTTT	TRBV27	.	TRBD1	TRBJ1-1
CASTLGTGSYEQYF	TGTGCCAGCACCCTCGGGACAGGGTCATACGAGCAGTACTTC	TRBV14	.	TRBD1	TRBJ2-7
CASSSSVGYDEAFF	TGTGCCAGCAGCTCCAGCGTAGGTTATGATGAAGCTTTCTTT	TRBV11-2	.	.	TRBJ1-1
CASSERTGYEQFF	TGTGCCAGCAGCGAGAGGACAGGGTATGAGCAGTTCTTC	TRBV7-2	.	TRBD1	TRBJ2-1
CASSQEYGGKPEAFF	TGTGCCAGCAGCCAAGAATACGGGGGTAAGCCTGAAGCTTTCTTT	TRBV3-1/TRBV3-2	.	.	TRBJ1-1